This T cell receptor (beta chain) was recorded in a study of blood T cell repertoires in COVID-19. The assay was immunoSEQ multiplex PCR, and TCRdb's table has in-frame clones only and misses some. The sample has fewer than 350,000 clones, nearly 90% seen once; the top ten hold 1.5% to 2%. Per germline, CDR1 LNHDA and CDR2 SQIVND (reference sequence). Between the trimmed V and J ends, which lost 2 bases and 4 bases, there was a span of 12 bases. The CDR3 has 14 residues. This TCR derives from a woman aged 18-29 years with acute COVID-19. The V call is TRBV19, the J call TRBJ2-7, with D possibly matching TRBD1 (5 bases). Material: PBMCs or T cells enriched from blood (not recorded which). CDR3 residues: CASSITGGVYEQYF. The CDR3 DNA is TGTGCCAGTAGTATAACAGGTGGGGTATACGAGCAGTACTTC. Looking up the rest from reference TRBV19 and TRBJ2-7 gives the full variable domain: DGGITQSPKYLFRKEGQNVTLSCEQNLNHDAMYWYRQDPGQGLRLIYYSQIVNDFQKGDIAEGYSVSREKKESFPLTVTSAQKNPTAFYLCASSITGGVYEQYFGPGTRLTVT.